Shown below are 11 T cell receptor beta chains from a single sample sequenced in a study of T-cell reconstitution after alpha-beta-depleted transplantation in children. TCRbeta library preparation incorporated unique molecular identifiers. Each CDR3 protein gets one entry after TCRdb re-called the PCR reads with MiXCR. The sample has about 110,000 distinct CDR3 sequences, more than 20% seen once. The material sequenced was PBMCs, mostly from graft donor cells, taken 180 days after TCRalphabeta/CD19-depleted stem cell transplant. Source of these receptors: a male patient aged 2-9 years who had a stem cell transplant for chronic granulomatous disease, so the T cells may come from the graft donor.

This clonotype was seen at least ten times. The gene calls are TRBV5-5 and TRBJ1-2, with a possible D match to TRBD1 (6 bases). This CDR3 has 15 amino acids. Trimming left V 2 bases short and J 2 bases short, with 13 bases between. Germline V lookup: CDR1 SGHKS, CDR2 YYEKEE (reference sequence). Here the CDR3 DNA reads TGTGCCAGCAGCTTCGGTCCAGGGACAAACTATGGCTACACCTTC. Translation gives CASSFGPGTNYGYTF.

This clonotype was detected a few times. V gene TRBV6-2 or TRBV6-3 combines with J gene TRBJ2-1; D possibly corresponds to TRBD1 (6 bases). The germline V gene encodes CDR1 MNHEY and CDR2 SVGEGT. Deletions cut 6 bases from V and 4 bases from J, with 22 bases between. CDR3 length: 17 residues. In DNA, the CDR3 is TGTGCCAGCAGCCTCTACCCGGGCAGGGGATCATACAATGAGCAGTTCTTC. It yields the protein CASSLYPGRGSYNEQFF.

As for this clonotype: A much larger clonotype is one base distant, so this may be a read error. The chain is built from TRBV20-1 and TRBJ2-3; D is uncertain. The V end lost 6 bases, the J end lost 3 bases, and 10 bases lay between the germline ends. The germline V gene encodes CDR1 DFQATT and CDR2 SNEGSKA (reference sequence). CDR3 length equals 12 residues. Written as DNA, the CDR3 is TGCAGTGCCGCGACAAGGACAGATACGCAGTATTTT. Translated: CSAATRTDTQYF.

The J gene is TRBJ2-1, the V gene TRBV12-3 or TRBV12-4; possible D gene TRBD1, 6 bases. V was shortened by 5 bases and J by 5 bases, with 13 bases between the two germline ends. The CDR3 spans 14 residues. CDR3 nucleotides: TGTGCCAGCAGTAATTGGGACAAAAACAATGAGCAGTTCTTC. Its translation: CASSNWDKNNEQFF.

The table lists this clonotype with many counts. V usage is TRBV5-5 and J usage is TRBJ1-5; unclear D gene. Trimming took 2 bases from V and 7 from J, leaving 7 bases between them. This CDR3 has 12 amino acids. Germline V gene sequence: CDR1 SGHKS, CDR2 YYEKEE (reference sequence). In DNA, the CDR3 is TGTGCCAGCAGCTTTTCGGGCCAGCCCCAGCATTTT. Amino acid sequence: CASSFSGQPQHF.

This clonotype showed up many times. The CDR3 region has the DNA TGTGCCAGCAGTCCCAGGGTACCCGGCGACGAGCAGTACTTC. Its translation: CASSPRVPGDEQYF. The chain has TRBV6-1 and TRBJ2-7; D is possibly TRBD1 (5 bases). The CDR3 length is 14 residues. The germline CDR1 and CDR2 sequences are MNHNS and SASEGT. Trimming removed 5 bases at V and 5 bases at J, with 16 bases between.

The table lists this clonotype with many counts. DNA for the CDR3: TGCAGCGTTGTTTTGGGGGTTGGGGACGAGCAGTACTTC. Its translation is CSVVLGVGDEQYF. The chain recombines TRBV29-1 with TRBJ2-7; D may correspond to TRBD1 or TRBD2 (5 bases each). Trimming removed 4 bases from V and 5 bases from J, with 15 bases in between. The germline V gene encodes CDR1 SQVTM and CDR2 ANQGSEA. This CDR3 contains 13 residues.

This clonotype was detected ten times or more. The CDR3, as DNA: TGCGCCAGCAGCTTGGTCGGGGACCAAGAGACCCAGTACTTC. Translated: CASSLVGDQETQYF. The rearrangement uses TRBV5-1 and TRBJ2-5; D may be TRBD2 (5 bases). CDR1 and CDR2 (germline): SGHRS, YFSETQ. Trimming pared 0 bases from V and 0 bases from J, leaving 6 bases between. The CDR3 spans 14 residues.

At least ten counts were recorded for this clonotype. The rearrangement links TRBV20-1 to TRBJ1-5, with a possible D match to TRBD1 (5 bases). The CDR3 is made up of 15 amino acids. V lost 0 bases and J 3 bases, leaving 12 bases between the germline ends. CDR1 and CDR2 from the germline V gene are DFQATT and SNEGSKA (reference sequence). Written as DNA, the CDR3 is TGCAGTGCTAGAGAGGGGCAGCTACCCAATCAGCCCCAGCATTTT. Translation gives CSAREGQLPNQPQHF.

As DNA, the CDR3 is TGTGCCAGCAGCCTAATCTACGAGCAGTACTTC. Translated, it gives CASSLIYEQYF. The genes are TRBV25-1 and TRBJ2-7; D remains ambiguous. V was clipped by 6 bases and J by 3 bases, with 6 bases between them. The length of the CDR3 is 11 residues. The germline V gene has CDR1 MGHDK and CDR2 SYGVNS.

This chain joins TRBV7-2 and TRBJ2-7; possible D gene TRBD1, 7 bases. With 4 bases removed from V and 3 bases from J, the gap between germline ends came to 13 bases. Germline values: CDR1 SGHTA, CDR2 FQGNSA. The CDR3 spans 14 residues. DNA for the CDR3: TGTGCCAGCAGCTGGACAGGAGGGGACTACGAGCAGTACTTC. Translation gives CASSWTGGDYEQYF.